This paragraph covers one T cell receptor beta chain sequence. The data derive from a study of blood T cell repertoires in COVID-19. Trimming took off 3 bases at V and 8 bases at J, with 22 bases between the two ends. CDR1 DFQATT and CDR2 SNEGSKA come from the germline V gene (reference sequence). The CDR3 totals 15 residues. Original processing methods: Amplification of reference gene primers provided the estimated nucleated cell counts. The data were produced by immunoSEQ multiplex PCR, yet TCRdb's version contains in-frame clones alone and is incomplete. V, J and clone size were drawn from that table, and D and trimming were deduced from the DNA. Seen here are approximately 400,000 clones, approximately 80% observed once, and the top ten hold 0.85% to 1.3%.

The sequenced sample consisted of peripheral blood. This TCR was recovered from a human donor with acute or convalescent COVID-19. The donor label of this sample is uncertain. This chain uses TRBV20-1 with TRBJ1-2; the D gene is possibly TRBD1 (5 bases). CDR3 in DNA: TGCAGTGCTAGTCTAGGGGCAGCAAGATCGAGGGGCTACACCTTC. Its translation is CSASLGAARSRGYTF.